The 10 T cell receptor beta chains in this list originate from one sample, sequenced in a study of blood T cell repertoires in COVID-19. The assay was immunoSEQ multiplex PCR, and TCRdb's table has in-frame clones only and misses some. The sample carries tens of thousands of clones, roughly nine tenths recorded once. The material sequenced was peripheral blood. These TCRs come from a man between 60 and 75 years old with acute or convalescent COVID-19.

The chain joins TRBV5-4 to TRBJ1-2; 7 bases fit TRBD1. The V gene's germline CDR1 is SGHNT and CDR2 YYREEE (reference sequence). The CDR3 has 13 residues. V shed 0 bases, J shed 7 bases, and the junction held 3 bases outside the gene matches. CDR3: CASSLAGTAGYTF. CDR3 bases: TGTGCCAGCAGCTTGGCCGGGACAGCTGGCTACACCTTC.

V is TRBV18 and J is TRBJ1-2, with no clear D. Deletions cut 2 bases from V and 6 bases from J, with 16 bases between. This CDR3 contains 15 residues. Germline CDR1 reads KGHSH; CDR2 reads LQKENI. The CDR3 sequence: CASSPVGGLSDGYTF. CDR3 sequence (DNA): TGTGCCAGCTCACCAGTAGGTGGGCTAAGTGATGGCTACACCTTC. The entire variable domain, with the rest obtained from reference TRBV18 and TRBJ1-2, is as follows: NAGVMQNPRHLVRRRGQEARLRCSPMKGHSHVYWYRQLPEEGLKFMVYLQKENIIDESGMPKERFSAEFPKEGPSILRIQQVVRGDSAAYFCASSPVGGLSDGYTFGSGTRLTVV.

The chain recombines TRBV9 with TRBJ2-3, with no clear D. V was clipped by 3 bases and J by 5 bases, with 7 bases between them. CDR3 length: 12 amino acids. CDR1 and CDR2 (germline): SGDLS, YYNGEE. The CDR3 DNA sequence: TGTGCCAGCAGCGCCTACGTAGATACGCAGTATTTT. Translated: CASSAYVDTQYF.

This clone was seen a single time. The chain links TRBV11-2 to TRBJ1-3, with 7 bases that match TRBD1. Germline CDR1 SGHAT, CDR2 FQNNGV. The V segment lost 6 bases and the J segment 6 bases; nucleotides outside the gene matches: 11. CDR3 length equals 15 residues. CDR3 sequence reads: CASSQTGTDTNTIYF. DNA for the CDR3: TGTGCCAGCAGTCAGACCGGGACAGATACAAACACCATATATTTT.

The CDR3 is CASSLGLVQETQYF. In nucleotides, the CDR3 is TGCGCCAGCAGCTTGGGACTCGTGCAAGAGACCCAGTACTTC. This chain joins TRBV5-1 and TRBJ2-5; D is undetermined. CDR1 and CDR2 from the germline V gene are SGHRS and YFSETQ. V lost 0 bases to trimming and J lost 2 bases, with 8 bases between them. CDR3 length: 14 residues.

The CDR3 nucleotides are TGTGCCAGCAGTTCCACGAGAGGGGAGCTGTTTTTT. Protein: CASSSTRGELFF. V usage is TRBV6-6 and J usage is TRBJ2-2; D remains ambiguous. This CDR3 is built from 12 residues. V lost 4 bases and J 8 bases, leaving 8 bases between the germline ends. Germline values: CDR1 MNHNY, CDR2 SVGAGI (reference sequence).

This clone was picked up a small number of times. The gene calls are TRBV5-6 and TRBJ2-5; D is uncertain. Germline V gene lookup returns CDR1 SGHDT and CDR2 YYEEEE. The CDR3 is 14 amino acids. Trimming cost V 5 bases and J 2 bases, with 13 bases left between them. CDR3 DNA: TGTGCCAGCAGTCCCTTGCGAGCACAAGAGACCCAGTACTTC. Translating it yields CASSPLRAQETQYF.

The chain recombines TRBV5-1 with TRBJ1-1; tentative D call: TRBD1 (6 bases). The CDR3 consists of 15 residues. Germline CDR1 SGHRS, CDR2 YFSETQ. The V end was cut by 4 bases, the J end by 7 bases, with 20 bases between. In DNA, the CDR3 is TGCGCCAGCAGCCTTAGTAGGGGGAGACTCCATGAAGCTTTCTTT. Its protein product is CASSLSRGRLHEAFF.

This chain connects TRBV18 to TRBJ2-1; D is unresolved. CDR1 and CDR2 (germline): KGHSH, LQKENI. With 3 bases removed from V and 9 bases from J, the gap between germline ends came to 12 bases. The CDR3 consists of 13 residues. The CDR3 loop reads CASSPEAEGEQFF. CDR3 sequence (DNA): TGTGCCAGCTCACCCGAGGCGGAAGGTGAGCAGTTCTTC.

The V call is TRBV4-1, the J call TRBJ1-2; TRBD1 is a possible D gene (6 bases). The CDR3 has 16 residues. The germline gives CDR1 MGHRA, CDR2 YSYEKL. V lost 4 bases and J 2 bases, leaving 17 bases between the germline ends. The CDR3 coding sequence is TGCGCCAGCAGCCCCGAAGTTCCAGGGGACAACTATGGCTACACCTTC. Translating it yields CASSPEVPGDNYGYTF.